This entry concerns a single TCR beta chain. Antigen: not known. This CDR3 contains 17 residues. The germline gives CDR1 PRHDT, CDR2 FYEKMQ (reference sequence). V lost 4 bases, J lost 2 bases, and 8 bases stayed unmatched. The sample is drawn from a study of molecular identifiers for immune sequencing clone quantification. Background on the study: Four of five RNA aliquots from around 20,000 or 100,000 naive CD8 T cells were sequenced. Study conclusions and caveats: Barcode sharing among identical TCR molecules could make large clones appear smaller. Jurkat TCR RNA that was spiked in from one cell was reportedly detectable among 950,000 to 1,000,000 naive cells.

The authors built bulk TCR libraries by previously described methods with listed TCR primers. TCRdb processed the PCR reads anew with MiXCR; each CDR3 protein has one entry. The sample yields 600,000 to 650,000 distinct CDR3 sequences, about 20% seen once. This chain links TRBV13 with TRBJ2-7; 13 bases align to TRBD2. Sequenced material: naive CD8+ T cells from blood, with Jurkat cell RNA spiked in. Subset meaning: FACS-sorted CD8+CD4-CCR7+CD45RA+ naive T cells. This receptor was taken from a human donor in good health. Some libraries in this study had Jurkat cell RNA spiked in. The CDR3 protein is CASSCQTSGGPPYEQYF. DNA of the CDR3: TGTGCCAGCAGCTGCCAGACTAGCGGGGGGCCTCCCTACGAGCAGTACTTC.